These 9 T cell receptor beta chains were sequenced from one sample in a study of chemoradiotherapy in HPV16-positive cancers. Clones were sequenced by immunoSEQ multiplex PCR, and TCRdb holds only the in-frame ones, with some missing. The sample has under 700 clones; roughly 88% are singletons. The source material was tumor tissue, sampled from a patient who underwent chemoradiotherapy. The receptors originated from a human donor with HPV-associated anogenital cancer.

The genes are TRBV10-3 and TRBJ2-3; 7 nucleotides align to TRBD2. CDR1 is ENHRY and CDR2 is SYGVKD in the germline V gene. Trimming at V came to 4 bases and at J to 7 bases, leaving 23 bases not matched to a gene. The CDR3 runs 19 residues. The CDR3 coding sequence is TGTGCCATCAGTGGGGGACTAAGGGGCCGAGGGCCGAGCTCACATACGCAGTATTTT. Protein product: CAISGGLRGRGPSSHTQYF.

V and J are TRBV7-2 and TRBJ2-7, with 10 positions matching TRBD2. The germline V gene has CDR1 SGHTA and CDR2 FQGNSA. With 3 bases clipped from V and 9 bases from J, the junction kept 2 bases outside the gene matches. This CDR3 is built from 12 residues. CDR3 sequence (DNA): TGTGCCAGCAGCTTCTCTAGCGGGAGGCAGTACTTC. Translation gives CASSFSSGRQYF.

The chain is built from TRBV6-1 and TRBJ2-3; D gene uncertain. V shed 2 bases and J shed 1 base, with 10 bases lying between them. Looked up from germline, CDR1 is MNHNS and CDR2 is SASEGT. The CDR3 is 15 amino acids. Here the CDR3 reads CASSESLVGTDTQYF. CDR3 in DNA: TGTGCCAGCAGTGAAAGTCTGGTGGGCACAGATACGCAGTATTTT.

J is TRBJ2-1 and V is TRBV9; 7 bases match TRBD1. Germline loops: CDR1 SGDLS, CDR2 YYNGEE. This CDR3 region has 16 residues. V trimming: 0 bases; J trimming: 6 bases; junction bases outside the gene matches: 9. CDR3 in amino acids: CASSVAPRTGGNEQFF. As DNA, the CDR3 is TGTGCCAGCAGCGTAGCTCCCCGGACAGGAGGCAATGAGCAGTTCTTC.

For the CDR3, the DNA is TGTGCCAGCAGCTTAGACAGACAGGCTACTAATGAAAAACTGTTTTTT. Translated: CASSLDRQATNEKLFF. The rearrangement uses TRBV7-9 and TRBJ1-4; perhaps TRBD1 as D (6 bases). Deletions cut 1 base from V and 2 bases from J, with 11 bases between. Germline loops: CDR1 SEHNR, CDR2 FQNEAQ (reference sequence). CDR3 length: 16 amino acids.

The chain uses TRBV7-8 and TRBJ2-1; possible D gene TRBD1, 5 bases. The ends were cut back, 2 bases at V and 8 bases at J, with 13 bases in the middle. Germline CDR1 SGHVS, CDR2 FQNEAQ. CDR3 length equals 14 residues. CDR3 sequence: CASSLFGRVDEQFF. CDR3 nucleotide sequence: TGTGCCAGCAGCTTATTCGGCAGGGTGGATGAGCAGTTCTTC.

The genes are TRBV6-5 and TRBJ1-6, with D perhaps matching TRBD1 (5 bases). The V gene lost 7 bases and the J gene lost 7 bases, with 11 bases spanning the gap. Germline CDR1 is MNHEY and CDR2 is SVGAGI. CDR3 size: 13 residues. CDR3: CASTGTGNSPLHF. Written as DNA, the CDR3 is TGTGCCAGCACGGGGACTGGGAATTCACCCCTCCACTTT.

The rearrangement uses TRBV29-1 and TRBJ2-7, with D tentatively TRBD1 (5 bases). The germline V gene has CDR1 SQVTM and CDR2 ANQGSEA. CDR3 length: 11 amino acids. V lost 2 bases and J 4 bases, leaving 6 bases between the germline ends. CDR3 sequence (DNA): TGCAGCGTTGAAAGGGGTTACGAGCAGTACTTC. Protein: CSVERGYEQYF.

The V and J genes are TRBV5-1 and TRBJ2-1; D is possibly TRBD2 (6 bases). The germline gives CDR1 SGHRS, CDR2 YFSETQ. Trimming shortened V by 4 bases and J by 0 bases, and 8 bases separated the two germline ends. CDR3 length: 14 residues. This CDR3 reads CASSGGDSYNEQFF. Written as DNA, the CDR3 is TGCGCCAGCAGCGGCGGGGACTCCTACAATGAGCAGTTCTTC.